What follows are 29 T cell receptor beta chains derived from one specimen sequenced in a study of blood T cell repertoires in COVID-19. Here immunoSEQ multiplex PCR was the method, and the copy in TCRdb shows in-frame clones only, minus some. In the table there are some 290,000 clones, approximately 82% of which are singletons. The sequenced material came from peripheral blood. All receptors derive from a man aged 60 to 75 who had recovered from COVID-19.

This clone has only a few counts. This chain links TRBV7-6 with TRBJ2-7; 12 positions match TRBD1. Germline V lookup: CDR1 SGHVS, CDR2 FNYEAQ. V trimming: 5 bases; J trimming: 5 bases; junction bases outside the gene matches: 10. The CDR3 is made up of 16 amino acids. CDR3 in amino acids: CASSPTGTGGRDEQYF. Here the CDR3 DNA reads TGTGCCAGCAGCCCAACCGGGACAGGGGGCAGGGACGAGCAGTACTTC.

V and J are TRBV6-5 and TRBJ1-3; weak D call: TRBD1 (6 bases). The germline V gene has CDR1 MNHEY and CDR2 SVGAGI. This CDR3 is built from 13 residues. V was clipped by 6 bases and J by 4 bases, with 10 bases between them. The CDR3 sequence is CASSGQSGNTIYF. CDR3 bases: TGTGCCAGCAGCGGACAGTCGGGAAACACCATATATTTT.

This clone was counted a single time. The genes are TRBV29-1 and TRBJ2-4, with 7 positions matching TRBD2. The V and J ends lost 7 bases and 0 bases, in that order; junction bases with no gene match: 9. The CDR3 is made up of 15 amino acids. The germline V gene encodes CDR1 SQVTM and CDR2 ANQGSEA. The CDR3 nucleotides read TGCAGCGCTGTAGGGACTACCTTAGCCAAAAACATTCAGTACTTC. Its translation is CSAVGTTLAKNIQYF.

The chain is built from TRBV6-5 and TRBJ1-1, with D maybe TRBD1 (5 bases). Per the germline V gene, CDR1 is MNHEY and CDR2 is SVGAGI. The CDR3 has 14 residues. Trimming took 2 bases from V and 4 from J, leaving 11 bases between them. CDR3 protein: CASSYRGTRTEAFF. The CDR3 coding sequence is TGTGCCAGCAGTTACCGCGGGACTCGCACTGAAGCTTTCTTT.

The chain couples TRBV24-1 to TRBJ2-2, with 13 bases lining up with TRBD2. V lost 2 bases and J lost 5; bases outside the gene matches: 10. The CDR3 sequence is 19 residues long. The germline V gene encodes CDR1 KGHDR and CDR2 SFDVKD. CDR3 loop: CATSDSRLAGGRGTGELFF. The CDR3 nucleotides are TGTGCCACCAGTGATTCTCGACTAGCGGGAGGACGGGGTACCGGGGAGCTGTTTTTT.

The chain has TRBV7-3 and TRBJ2-1; 9 bases align to TRBD1. CDR3 size: 16 residues. V lost 5 bases to trimming and J lost 7 bases; unmatched junction nucleotides: 12. Germline CDR1 SGHTA, CDR2 FQGTGA. The CDR3 reads CASSPVRTGVMNEQFF. The CDR3 region has the DNA TGTGCCAGCAGCCCGGTCCGGACAGGGGTGATGAATGAGCAGTTCTTC. The entire variable domain, with the rest obtained from reference TRBV7-3 and TRBJ2-1, is as follows: GAGVSQTPSNKVTEKGKYVELRCDPISGHTALYWYRQSLGQGPEFLIYFQGTGAADDSGLPNDRFFAVRPEGSVSTLKIQRTERGDSAVYLCASSPVRTGVMNEQFFGPGTRLTVL.

This clone was seen once. V usage is TRBV11-2 and J usage is TRBJ2-6, with D uncertain. The CDR3 has 15 residues. Germline loops: CDR1 SGHAT, CDR2 FQNNGV. V lost 4 bases and J lost 0, with 7 bases in between. CDR3: CASSSRSSGANVLTF. The CDR3 DNA sequence: TGTGCCAGCAGCTCCAGGTCCTCTGGGGCCAACGTCCTGACTTTC.

V gene TRBV20-1 combines with J gene TRBJ2-1; a possible D gene is TRBD2 (5 bases). CDR1 DFQATT and CDR2 SNEGSKA come from the germline V gene (reference sequence). The CDR3 contains 14 residues. The V and J ends lost 3 bases and 3 bases respectively, with 12 bases between them. The CDR3 protein is CSASLAGGYNEQFF. The CDR3 nucleotides are TGCAGTGCTAGTCTGGCGGGTGGCTACAATGAGCAGTTCTTC.

The genes are TRBV15 and TRBJ2-4; D perhaps matches TRBD1 (5 bases). V was cut by 0 bases and J by 1 base, with 16 bases left in between. Germline V gene data show CDR1 as LNHNV and CDR2 as YYDKDF (reference sequence). The CDR3 runs to 18 residues. The CDR3 is CATSRDMGQSQAKNIQYF. The DNA of the CDR3 is TGTGCCACCAGCAGAGATATGGGGCAGAGTCAGGCCAAAAACATTCAGTACTTC.

V usage is TRBV6-5 and J usage is TRBJ2-7; TRBD2 aligns across 11 bases. With V trimmed by 7 bases and J by 5 bases, 10 bases remained unmatched. The germline CDR1 and CDR2 sequences are MNHEY and SVGAGI. This CDR3 is built from 15 residues. In DNA form, the CDR3 reads TGTGCCAGCAACACCCTAGCGGGAGGTCTGGACGAGCAGTACTTC. Amino acids: CASNTLAGGLDEQYF.

The genes are TRBV14 and TRBJ2-1; 8 nucleotides match TRBD1. Germline V gives CDR1 SGHDN, CDR2 FVKESK. The junction had 9 bases not matched to a gene; V was cut back by 4 bases and J by 7 bases. This CDR3 region has 15 residues. The CDR3 region is CASSPAAGGLNEQFF. In nucleotides, the CDR3 is TGTGCCAGCAGCCCTGCGGCAGGGGGCCTAAATGAGCAGTTCTTC.

The V gene is TRBV7-8, the J gene TRBJ1-1; a weak D match, TRBD1 (5 bases). The V gene lost 1 base and the J gene lost 4 bases, with 13 bases spanning the gap. CDR1 and CDR2 from the germline V gene are SGHVS and FQNEAQ. CDR3 size: 15 residues. CDR3 amino acids: CASSLGNRLRTEAFF. The CDR3 coding sequence is TGTGCCAGCAGCTTAGGAAACAGGTTGCGCACTGAAGCTTTCTTT.

The gene calls are TRBV6-5 and TRBJ1-1; 8 nucleotides match TRBD1. CDR1 and CDR2 (germline): MNHEY, SVGAGI. This CDR3 region has 13 residues. V was clipped by 7 bases and J by 6 bases; unmatched bases: 7. CDR3: CASTAGDRPEAFF. The CDR3 nucleotides are TGTGCCAGCACCGCAGGGGACAGGCCTGAAGCTTTCTTT.

This chain joins TRBV10-3 and TRBJ2-1; D unresolved. The germline V and J ends were trimmed by 3 bases and 3 bases, with 9 bases remaining between them. The CDR3 sequence is 14 residues long. Germline loops: CDR1 ENHRY, CDR2 SYGVKD. The CDR3 spells CAISDGQDYNEQFF. CDR3 coding DNA: TGTGCCATCAGTGACGGCCAGGACTACAATGAGCAGTTCTTC.

Note on this clone: One base away lies a much larger clone, so this may be a sequencing read error. This chain links TRBV2 with TRBJ2-7; D unclear. The CDR3 spans 11 residues. The germline CDR1 and CDR2 sequences are SNHLY and FYNNEI. Deletions cut 3 bases from V and 3 bases from J, with 3 bases between. The DNA for the CDR3 is TGTGCCAGCAGTGACTACTACGAGCAGTACTTC. Translated: CASSDYYEQYF.

The chain is built from TRBV10-2 and TRBJ1-2, with D perhaps matching TRBD1 (6 bases). The CDR3 runs to 13 residues. The germline CDR1 and CDR2 sequences are WSHSY and SAAADI. Between the trimmed V and J ends, which lost 6 bases and 4 bases, there was a span of 12 bases. CDR3 protein: CASRDTGSYGYTF. The DNA of the CDR3 is TGCGCCAGCAGAGATACAGGGAGCTATGGCTACACCTTC.

The rearrangement uses TRBV11-3 and TRBJ2-3; 7 positions match TRBD2. Germline V CDR1 and CDR2: SGHNT, YENEEA. The CDR3 is made up of 14 amino acids. The junction had 6 bases not matched to a gene; V was cut back by 5 bases and J by 4 bases. The CDR3 loop reads CASSARGGSDTQYF. The CDR3 DNA sequence: TGTGCCAGCAGCGCGCGCGGGGGATCAGATACGCAGTATTTT.

This rearrangement joins TRBV2 to TRBJ2-7, with 9 bases that match TRBD2. V was pared by 2 bases and J by 3 bases, with 5 bases of the junction left unmatched. The CDR3 is made up of 15 amino acids. From germline, CDR1 is SNHLY and CDR2 FYNNEI. As DNA, the CDR3 is TGTGCCAGCAGTGAAAGATCGACTAGCGGCTACGAGCAGTACTTC. Its protein is CASSERSTSGYEQYF.

This CDR3 reads CAISEFASGGNNEQFF. The CDR3 DNA reads TGTGCCATCAGTGAGTTCGCTAGCGGGGGCAACAATGAGCAGTTCTTC. This chain joins TRBV10-3 and TRBJ2-1; the match to TRBD2 covers 10 bases. The CDR3 consists of 16 residues. Germline CDR1 is ENHRY and CDR2 is SYGVKD. The V gene end was trimmed by 1 base and the J gene end by 5 bases; junction bases not matched to a gene: 5.

The CDR3 is CASSRRGEKLFF. In DNA, the CDR3 is TGTGCCAGCAGCCGACGGGGGGAAAAACTGTTTTTT. The chain joins TRBV3-1 (or the pseudogene TRBV3-2) to TRBJ1-4; D possibly corresponds to TRBD1 (5 bases). Between the trimmed V and J ends, which lost 4 bases and 8 bases, there was a span of 8 bases. Per germline, CDR1 LGHDT and CDR2 YNNKEL (reference sequence). CDR3 length equals 12 residues.

V is TRBV10-3 and J is TRBJ2-7, with 9 bases lining up with TRBD1. The CDR3 is 14 amino acids. Germline V gene data show CDR1 as ENHRY and CDR2 as SYGVKD. V trimming: 6 bases; J trimming: 6 bases; junction bases outside the gene matches: 9. CDR3 protein: CAIREDRGYGEQYF. CDR3 in DNA: TGTGCCATCAGAGAGGACAGGGGATATGGCGAGCAGTACTTC.

The V and J genes are TRBV29-1 and TRBJ1-1, with 7 bases matching TRBD1. The CDR3 totals 12 residues. V was clipped by 4 bases and J by 5 bases; unmatched bases: 4. CDR1 and CDR2 from the germline V gene are SQVTM and ANQGSEA. The CDR3 spells CSVGGGWTEAFF. CDR3 in DNA: TGCAGCGTTGGAGGGGGCTGGACTGAAGCTTTCTTT.

The chain combines TRBV5-1 with TRBJ2-7, with TRBD2 identical over 8 bases. J was trimmed by 4 bases and V by 4 bases; bases with no gene match: 10. The germline gives CDR1 SGHRS, CDR2 YFSETQ. The CDR3 loop spans 15 amino acids. The CDR3 loop reads CASSLAGLGGYEQYF. The DNA of the CDR3 is TGCGCCAGCAGCCTGGCGGGACTAGGGGGTTACGAGCAGTACTTC. Combining the CDR3 with reference TRBV5-1 and TRBJ2-7 gives the whole variable domain KAGVTQTPRYLIKTRGQQVTLSCSPISGHRSVSWYQQTPGQGLQFLFEYFSETQRNKGNFPGRFSGRQFSNSRSEMNVSTLELGDSALYLCASSLAGLGGYEQYFGPGTRLTVT.

The chain carries TRBV10-3 and TRBJ2-1; TRBD2 matches 8 bases. This CDR3 is 17 amino acids long. Germline CDR1 ENHRY, CDR2 SYGVKD. V shed 2 bases and J 5 bases; nucleotides not matched to a gene: 11. CDR3: CAISEGPGGLKDNEQFF. As DNA, the CDR3 is TGTGCCATCAGTGAGGGCCCGGGGGGGCTGAAAGACAATGAGCAGTTCTTC.

The chain carries TRBV19 and TRBJ2-7; D is undetermined. Looked up from germline, CDR1 is LNHDA and CDR2 is SQIVND (reference sequence). The CDR3 has 13 residues. Trimming took 3 bases from V and 1 from J, leaving 7 bases between them. CDR3 amino acids: CASSISRSYEQYF. In nucleotides, the CDR3 is TGTGCCAGTAGTATCTCCAGGTCCTACGAGCAGTACTTC.

There are a few counts of this clone. The J gene is TRBJ1-5, the V gene TRBV14; TRBD1 is a possible D gene (5 bases). Trimming shortened V by 2 bases and J by 1 base, and 6 bases separated the two germline ends. The CDR3 length is 14 residues. From germline, CDR1 is SGHDN and CDR2 FVKESK. The CDR3 coding sequence is TGTGCCAGCAGCCAATCAGGGAGCAATCAGCCCCAGCATTTT. It translates to CASSQSGSNQPQHF.

V and J are TRBV10-3 and TRBJ2-1, with 9 bases matching TRBD2. Germline V gives CDR1 ENHRY, CDR2 SYGVKD. The CDR3 spans 15 residues. V shed 2 bases and J 8 bases; nucleotides not matched to a gene: 7. CDR3 in amino acids: CAISERSGGIDEQFF. CDR3 coding DNA: TGTGCCATCAGTGAGCGGAGCGGGGGGATCGATGAGCAGTTCTTC.

The V gene is TRBV5-6, the J gene TRBJ2-2; D possibly corresponds to TRBD2 (6 bases). The CDR3 has 15 amino acids. Trimming took 0 bases from V and 4 from J, leaving 10 bases between them. Looked up from germline, CDR1 is SGHDT and CDR2 is YYEEEE. In nucleotides, the CDR3 is TGTGCCAGCAGCTTGGGACTGGGGGGCACCGGGGAGCTGTTTTTT. This sequence encodes CASSLGLGGTGELFF.

This clone was counted only a few times. CDR3 region: CARRRGLSYEQYF. The CDR3 DNA sequence: TGTGCCAGACGCAGGGGGCTCTCCTACGAGCAGTACTTC. J is TRBJ2-7 and V is TRBV19, with 8 nucleotides matching TRBD1. The J segment lost 0 bases and the V segment lost 9 bases, leaving 4 bases of the junction unmatched. The CDR3 has 13 amino acids. The germline CDR1 and CDR2 sequences are LNHDA and SQIVND (reference sequence).